The source of this T cell receptor (beta chain) is a study of T-cell reconstitution after alpha-beta-depleted transplantation in children. Broader study findings: For some patients, TCRbeta diversity was high at day 60 because of recipient T cells and thymic progenitors that survived. At one year after transplant, newly produced T cells mostly accounted for T-cell counts and diversity. Several hundred expanded graft clones reportedly supplied alpha-beta T cells about two months after transplant.

The CDR3 consists of 15 residues. Germline values: CDR1 SEHNR, CDR2 FQNEAQ (reference sequence). Deletions cut 4 bases from V and 4 bases from J, with 13 bases between. Of note for this clonotype: The antigen is unknown.

Unique molecular identifiers were incorporated into the prepared TCRbeta library. In TCRdb, the PCR reads were re-called with MiXCR into one record per CDR3 protein. The sample has approximately 980,000 distinct CDR3 sequences; roughly 31% are singletons. The sequence came from a boy in the first two years of life who had a stem cell transplant for SCID, so the T cells may come from the graft donor. The specimen comprised PBMCs, mostly from graft donor cells, sampled 360 days after TCRalphabeta/CD19-depleted stem cell transplant. The chain recombines TRBV7-9 with TRBJ1-4, with D possibly being TRBD1 (6 bases). CDR3 nucleotide sequence: TGTGCCAGCAGCTCCTCACAGGGTAATAATGAAAAACTGTTTTTT. It encodes CASSSSQGNNEKLFF. The variable domain in full, completed from reference TRBV7-9 and TRBJ1-4, reads DTGVSQNPRHKITKRGQNVTFRCDPISEHNRLYWYRQTLGQGPEFLTYFQNEAQLEKSRLLSDRFSAERPKGSFSTLEIQRTEQGDSAMYLCASSSSQGNNEKLFFGSGTQLSVL.